Below, 22 T cell receptor beta chains from the same sample are listed, as sequenced in a study of CD8 T cell repertoires and HIV-1 epitope variants. Measured with immunoSEQ multiplex PCR; TCRdb has only the in-frame clones, and not every one. This table holds 4,000 to 5,000 clones, 65% to 70% found once. These receptors' antigens are unknown. The specimen sequenced was cultured CD8+ T cells derived from PBMCs. The origin of the receptors is a male donor with HIV.

This clone appeared a few times. The chain recombines TRBV19 with TRBJ1-5, with D perhaps matching TRBD1 (5 bases). This CDR3 has 14 residues. Germline-derived CDR1 and CDR2 are LNHDA and SQIVND (reference sequence). V was cut by 3 bases and J by 3 bases, with 9 bases left in between. The CDR3 here is CASSIPGDNQPQHF. In nucleotides, the CDR3 is TGTGCCAGTAGTATTCCGGGGGACAATCAGCCCCAGCATTTT.

V gene TRBV27 combines with J gene TRBJ2-7; D uncertain. CDR3 length equals 16 residues. Trimming took off 6 bases at V and 0 bases at J, with 18 bases between the two ends. The V gene's germline CDR1 is MNHEY and CDR2 SMNVEV (reference sequence). This CDR3 reads CASRGTTTLGSYEQYF. DNA of the CDR3: TGTGCCAGCAGGGGTACAACGACCCTCGGCTCCTACGAGCAGTACTTC.

The chain uses TRBV4-3 and TRBJ1-6; D is ambiguous. CDR1 and CDR2 from the germline V gene are LGHNA and YSLEER. With 1 base removed from V and 16 bases from J, the gap between germline ends came to 17 bases. The CDR3 has 14 residues. This CDR3 is CASSQGDEGRPLHF. In nucleotides, the CDR3 is TGCGCCAGCAGCCAAGGAGATGAAGGGCGGCCTCTCCACTTT.

The chain couples TRBV19 to TRBJ2-3; D gene uncertain. The CDR3 consists of 16 residues. Germline values: CDR1 LNHDA, CDR2 SQIVND (reference sequence). Trimming cost V 0 bases and J 2 bases, with 12 bases left between them. CDR3 DNA sequence: TGTGCCAGTAGTATAGACCACCTGAGATCCACAGATACGCAGTATTTT. It codes for CASSIDHLRSTDTQYF.

This clone came up once. Germline is not matched at one junction end, which may reflect a read error. The chain uses TRBV5-4 and TRBJ2-7; TRBD1 aligns across 9 bases. Germline CDR1 SGHNT, CDR2 YYREEE (reference sequence). The CDR3 loop spans 18 amino acids. The chain's CDR3 is CASSHLGTGTGSSNEQYF. CDR3 bases: TGTGCCAGCAGCCACCTTGGGACCGGGACAGGGAGCTCCAACGAGCAGTACTTC.

The V gene is TRBV27, the J gene TRBJ1-2; tentative D call: TRBD1 (6 bases). Germline CDR1 reads MNHEY; CDR2 reads SMNVEV (reference sequence). With 4 bases removed from V and 0 bases from J, the gap between germline ends came to 18 bases. The CDR3 runs to 17 residues. The CDR3 reads CASSSRTASSPNYGYTF. CDR3 coding DNA: TGTGCCAGCAGTTCCAGGACAGCCTCTTCCCCTAACTATGGCTACACCTTC.

This clone was recorded a few times. The chain couples TRBV6-1 to TRBJ1-2; tentatively, D is TRBD1 (5 bases). Trimming took 2 bases from V and 11 from J, leaving 18 bases between them. CDR1 MNHNS and CDR2 SASEGT come from the germline V gene. The CDR3 has 14 amino acids. In DNA form, the CDR3 reads TGTGCCAGCAGTGAATCCGGACGGACAATAAGGTACACCTTC. Amino acid sequence: CASSESGRTIRYTF.

The chain employs TRBV19 and TRBJ1-2, with D maybe TRBD1 (6 bases). The germline V and J ends were trimmed by 4 bases and 5 bases, with 8 bases remaining between them. This CDR3 is 12 amino acids long. Germline CDR1 and CDR2: LNHDA and SQIVND (reference sequence). As DNA, the CDR3 is TGTGCCAGTAGTAGGACAGTTTATGGCTACACCTTC. Translating it yields CASSRTVYGYTF.

This clone was recorded a few times. The chain is built from TRBV7-2 and TRBJ2-7; 7 bases are a match to TRBD1. The germline gives CDR1 SGHTA, CDR2 FQGNSA. With 1 base clipped from V and 12 bases from J, the junction kept 6 bases outside the gene matches. This CDR3 is built from 12 residues. CDR3: CASSLDSTGSYF. The CDR3 DNA sequence: TGTGCCAGCAGCTTAGATTCGACAGGGTCGTACTTC. Full variable domain (missing parts from reference TRBV7-2 and TRBJ2-7): GAGVSQSPSNKVTEKGKDVELRCDPISGHTALYWYRQSLGQGLEFLIYFQGNSAPDKSGLPSDRFSAERTGGSVSTLTIQRTQQEDSAVYLCASSLDSTGSYFGPGTRLTVT.

The J gene is TRBJ1-1, the V gene TRBV10-3, with unresolved D. The CDR3 is 15 residues long. V dropped 3 bases and J dropped 1 base, with 12 bases sitting between them. Germline lookup yields CDR1 ENHRY and CDR2 SYGVKD. CDR3 residues: CAISDKPKGNTEAFF. The DNA for the CDR3 is TGTGCCATCAGTGATAAACCGAAGGGGAACACTGAAGCTTTCTTT.

The chain employs TRBV9 and TRBJ2-7; D may be TRBD2 (7 bases). With 3 bases removed from V and 5 bases from J, the gap between germline ends came to 12 bases. Looked up from germline, CDR1 is SGDLS and CDR2 is YYNGEE. The CDR3 extends over 13 amino acids. CDR3 sequence: CASSEGGADEQYF. CDR3 bases: TGTGCCAGCAGCGAAGGGGGGGCAGACGAGCAGTACTTC.

V and J are TRBV9 and TRBJ2-7; D gene ambiguous. The CDR3 contains 13 residues. V was clipped by 3 bases and J by 2 bases, with 9 bases between them. Germline loops: CDR1 SGDLS, CDR2 YYNGEE. In DNA form, the CDR3 reads TGTGCCAGCAGCGCGTCAGATACCTACGAGCAGTACTTC. Its protein is CASSASDTYEQYF.

CDR3 DNA: TGTGCCAGCAGCGAAAGCGGGGGGCTGTACCAAGAGACCCAGTACTTC. Its protein is CASSESGGLYQETQYF. The chain has TRBV11-2 and TRBJ2-5, with 9 bases lining up with TRBD2. V trimming: 5 bases; J trimming: 0 bases; junction bases outside the gene matches: 7. Germline CDR1 is SGHAT and CDR2 is FQNNGV. The CDR3 extends over 16 amino acids.

The chain recombines TRBV5-5 with TRBJ2-7; unclear D gene. The CDR3 length is 15 residues. Germline lookup yields CDR1 SGHKS and CDR2 YYEKEE (reference sequence). V was shortened by 0 bases and J by 0 bases, with 10 bases between the two germline ends. CDR3 amino acids: CASSLAFGSSYEQYF. The CDR3 DNA reads as TGTGCCAGCAGCTTGGCGTTCGGCAGCTCCTACGAGCAGTACTTC. The variable domain in full, completed from reference TRBV5-5 and TRBJ2-7, reads DAGVTQSPTHLIKTRGQQVTLRCSPISGHKSVSWYQQVLGQGPQFIFQYYEKEERGRGNFPDRFSARQFPNYSSELNVNALLLGDSALYLCASSLAFGSSYEQYFGPGTRLTVT.

The chain employs TRBV10-1 and TRBJ2-5; 9 bases match TRBD1. Germline loops: CDR1 WNHNN, CDR2 SYGVQD (reference sequence). Unmatched junction bases numbered 7, after V lost 6 bases and J lost 5 bases. This CDR3 region has 14 residues. CDR3 sequence: CASSTGGAEETQYF. In DNA, the CDR3 is TGCGCCAGCAGCACAGGGGGCGCGGAGGAGACCCAGTACTTC.

V gene TRBV7-2 combines with J gene TRBJ1-2; 7 bases line up with TRBD1. Trimming at V came to 5 bases and at J to 7 bases, leaving 13 bases not matched to a gene. The CDR3 has 15 amino acids. Germline V CDR1 and CDR2: SGHTA, FQGNSA. The CDR3 sequence is CASSLGDSGRGGYTF. The CDR3 nucleotides read TGTGCCAGCAGCCTAGGGGACAGCGGGAGGGGTGGCTACACCTTC. The whole variable domain, filled in from reference TRBV7-2 and TRBJ1-2, reads GAGVSQSPSNKVTEKGKDVELRCDPISGHTALYWYRQSLGQGLEFLIYFQGNSAPDKSGLPSDRFSAERTGGSVSTLTIQRTQQEDSAVYLCASSLGDSGRGGYTFGSGTRLTVV.

This CDR3 reads CASQGQGSEAFF. Here the CDR3 DNA reads TGCGCCAGCCAGGGACAGGGCTCTGAAGCTTTCTTT. V and J are TRBV5-1 and TRBJ1-1, with 9 bases identical to TRBD1. In germline, CDR1 is SGHRS, CDR2 YFSETQ. J lost 6 bases, V lost 7 bases, and 4 bases had no gene match. The CDR3 has 12 residues.

The J gene is TRBJ1-4, the V gene TRBV30; tentative D call: TRBD1 (6 bases). The CDR3 length is 14 residues. Trimming took 0 bases from V and 7 from J, leaving 12 bases between them. The V gene's germline CDR1 is GTSNPN and CDR2 SVGIG (reference sequence). DNA of the CDR3: TGTGCCTGGAGTGTTTCGTCCAGGGGTGAAAAACTGTTTTTT. Its protein product is CAWSVSSRGEKLFF.

The chain employs TRBV6-5 and TRBJ1-5; D ambiguous. CDR1 is MNHEY, CDR2 SVGAGI, per germline. The CDR3 is made up of 12 amino acids. Trimming removed 6 bases from V and 6 bases from J, with 9 bases in between. This chain's CDR3 is CASSPTPQPQHF. CDR3 bases: TGTGCCAGCAGCCCCACCCCTCAGCCCCAGCATTTT.

This rearrangement joins TRBV9 to TRBJ2-7; D is possibly TRBD1 (5 bases). CDR1 and CDR2 from the germline V gene are SGDLS and YYNGEE. V was pared by 5 bases and J by 1 base, with 16 bases between. CDR3 length equals 15 residues. The CDR3 DNA reads TGTGCCAGCAGTACTGGGGCGGAATATTCCTACGAGCAGTACTTC. Protein: CASSTGAEYSYEQYF.

The chain combines TRBV27 with TRBJ2-2; TRBD1 agrees at 10 bases. The CDR3 loop spans 17 amino acids. Germline CDR1 MNHEY, CDR2 SMNVEV (reference sequence). With V trimmed by 5 bases and J by 2 bases, 8 bases remained unmatched. The CDR3: CASSLDRGRLNTGELFF. CDR3 nucleotides: TGTGCCAGCAGTCTCGACAGGGGGCGACTTAACACCGGGGAGCTGTTTTTT.

The chain has TRBV27 and TRBJ1-1, with 8 nucleotides matching TRBD1. This CDR3 contains 15 residues. The germline gives CDR1 MNHEY, CDR2 SMNVEV (reference sequence). Trimming at V came to 5 bases and at J to 4 bases, leaving 9 bases not matched to a gene. CDR3 loop: CASSQYRGGGTEAFF. The CDR3 DNA reads TGTGCCAGCAGTCAATACAGGGGGGGCGGCACTGAAGCTTTCTTT.